Sequencing of this TCR beta chain was carried out in a study of cytomegalovirus exposure and HLA in healthy donors. The CDR3 extends over 15 amino acids. Germline trimming cut 6 bases from V and 2 bases from J; bases unmatched to any gene: 10. CDR1 is MNHNY and CDR2 is SVGAGI in the germline V gene (reference sequence). 60 Vbeta and 13 Jbeta primers were used in PCR. Assay: immunoSEQ multiplex PCR; the TCRdb copy retains only in-frame clones and omits some. The sample lists 110,000 to 150,000 clones, more than 60% occurring once. The clonotype originates from a man aged 40-55 years in good health and CMV-seronegative. The chain employs TRBV6-6 and TRBJ2-7; 7 bases are shared with TRBD1. The sample was PBMCs. The CDR3 DNA sequence: TGTGCCAGCAGGGATGGGACAGAAGCCACCTACGAGCAGTACTTC. It codes for CASRDGTEATYEQYF.